The 11 T cell receptor beta chains given below trace back to one sample, sequenced in a study of OX40 agonist ivuxolimab in advanced cancers. Measured with immunoSEQ multiplex PCR; TCRdb has only the in-frame clones, and not every one. This repertoire shows roughly 70,000 clones, around 85% found once; its top ten account for approximately 3.7%. Sequences were derived from CD4+ or CD8+ T cells sorted from blood, sampled in a trial of the OX40 agonist ivuxolimab. The receptors derive from an adult with an advanced solid tumor such as melanoma, head and neck, liver or kidney cancer.

The V and J genes are TRBV13 and TRBJ1-2, with D perhaps TRBD1 (6 bases). The CDR3 is 13 amino acids. V was clipped by 2 bases and J by 8 bases, with 12 bases between them. CDR1 is PRHDT, CDR2 FYEKMQ, per germline (reference sequence). Here the CDR3 reads CASSLQGKGGYTF. CDR3 coding DNA: TGTGCCAGCAGCTTACAGGGGAAGGGAGGCTACACCTTC.

The chain uses TRBV28 and TRBJ1-2; D may be TRBD1 (6 bases). The CDR3 covers 13 residues. Trimming took 8 bases from V and 7 from J, leaving 17 bases between them. Germline V gene data show CDR1 as MDHEN and CDR2 as SYDVKM. CDR3 amino acids: CASRFRGGGGYTF. CDR3 bases: TGTGCCAGCCGATTCCGGGGGGGCGGTGGCTACACCTTC.

The rearrangement uses TRBV2 and TRBJ2-1; 11 nucleotides line up with TRBD2. The CDR3 runs 13 residues. CDR1 and CDR2 (germline): SNHLY, FYNNEI. For the CDR3, the DNA is TGTGGTAGCGGGAGGGAGTCCTACAATGAGCAGTTCTTC. Protein sequence: CGSGRESYNEQFF.

This clone has just one count. The chain carries TRBV9 and TRBJ1-5; D call uncertain. Germline assignment: CDR1 SGDLS and CDR2 YYNGEE. V lost 0 bases and J lost 1, with 14 bases in between. This CDR3 region has 17 residues. The CDR3, as DNA: TGTGCCAGCAGCGTAGGGGTTGGGGTCGGAAGCAATCAGCCCCAGCATTTT. Protein product: CASSVGVGVGSNQPQHF.

Notes on this clone: The junction shows a germline mismatch at one end, possibly a read error. The chain carries TRBV15 and TRBJ2-5, with D hard to call. Germline values: CDR1 LNHNV, CDR2 YYDKDF (reference sequence). The CDR3 length is 16 residues. CDR3 sequence reads: CATSPRRDVPQQTQYF. CDR3 DNA: TGTGCCACCAGCCCCCGAAGGGATGTGCCCCAACAGACCCAGTACTTC.

The chain employs TRBV10-3 and TRBJ2-5; no reliable D call. From germline, CDR1 is ENHRY and CDR2 SYGVKD. There are 14 residues in the CDR3. Trimming took 0 bases from V and 4 from J, leaving 9 bases between them. The CDR3 bases are TGTGCCATCAGTGAGTCGATGGGTGGAGAGACCCAGTACTTC. Protein: CAISESMGGETQYF.

This clone was counted a few times. The CDR3 loop reads CASCPGPSTDTQYF. The CDR3 DNA is TGTGCCAGCTGCCCGGGACCCAGCACAGATACGCAGTATTTT. This chain connects TRBV18 to TRBJ2-3; possibly TRBD1 or TRBD2 for D (5 bases each). Germline CDR1 KGHSH, CDR2 LQKENI. V dropped 7 bases and J dropped 0 bases, with 11 bases sitting between them. CDR3 length equals 14 residues.

The rearrangement joins TRBV11-3 to TRBJ1-2; D perhaps matches TRBD1 (6 bases). Germline V CDR1 and CDR2: SGHNT, YENEEA. This CDR3 region has 13 residues. V was shortened by 3 bases and J by 6 bases, with 11 bases between the two germline ends. Here the CDR3 reads CASSLQGPDGYTF. Written as DNA, the CDR3 is TGTGCCAGCAGCTTGCAGGGGCCCGATGGCTACACCTTC.

The gene calls are TRBV7-3 and TRBJ1-6; the D is unclear. The CDR3 length is 13 residues. Trimming cost V 2 bases and J 7 bases, with 6 bases left between them. Germline CDR1 and CDR2: SGHTA and FQGTGA. The CDR3 DNA follows: TGTGCCAGCAGCTTAGAATACAATTCACCCCTCCACTTT. It encodes CASSLEYNSPLHF.

V usage is TRBV5-5 and J usage is TRBJ1-1; TRBD1 matches 7 bases. This CDR3 has 12 residues. Germline V gene sequence: CDR1 SGHKS, CDR2 YYEKEE (reference sequence). With V trimmed by 4 bases and J by 5 bases, 2 bases remained unmatched. CDR3 sequence reads: CASSPRGTEAFF. The CDR3 region has the DNA TGTGCCAGCAGCCCCAGGGGGACTGAAGCTTTCTTT.

The chain couples TRBV4-2 to TRBJ1-5; D ambiguous. Germline CDR1 and CDR2: LGHNA and YNFKEQ. This CDR3 region has 14 residues. V shed 1 base and J shed 7 bases, with 11 bases lying between them. CDR3 nucleotides: TGTGCCAGCAGCCAAGTCGGCACTTTACAGCCCCAGCATTTT. It encodes CASSQVGTLQPQHF.